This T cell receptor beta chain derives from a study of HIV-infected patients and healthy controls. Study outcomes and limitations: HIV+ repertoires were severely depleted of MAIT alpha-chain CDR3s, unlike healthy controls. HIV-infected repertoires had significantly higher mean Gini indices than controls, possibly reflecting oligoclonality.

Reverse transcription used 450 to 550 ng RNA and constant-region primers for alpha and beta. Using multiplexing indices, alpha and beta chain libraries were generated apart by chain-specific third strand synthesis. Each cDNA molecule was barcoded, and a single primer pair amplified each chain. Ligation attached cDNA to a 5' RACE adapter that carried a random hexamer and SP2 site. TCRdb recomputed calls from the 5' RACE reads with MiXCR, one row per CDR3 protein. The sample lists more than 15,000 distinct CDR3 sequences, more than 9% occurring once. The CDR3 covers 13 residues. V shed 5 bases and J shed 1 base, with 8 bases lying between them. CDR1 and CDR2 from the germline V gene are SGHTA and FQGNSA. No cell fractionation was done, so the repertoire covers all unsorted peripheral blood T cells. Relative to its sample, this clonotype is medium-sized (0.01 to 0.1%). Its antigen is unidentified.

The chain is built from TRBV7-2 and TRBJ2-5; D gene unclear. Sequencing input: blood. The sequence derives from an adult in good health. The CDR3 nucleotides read TGTGCCAGCAGCCTTTCGCCCCAAGAGACCCAGTACTTC. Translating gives CASSLSPQETQYF.